These 7 T cell receptor beta chains were sequenced from one sample in a study of shared clonotypes between healthy human individuals. Cells designated naive CD8 were CD45RO-negative and were positively selected for CCR7, with terminally differentiated effector memory CD45RA+ cells excluded. TCRdb keeps only in-frame clones here, not all; method: immunoSEQ multiplex PCR. The sample has millions of clones, about 95% seen once; the top ten hold 1.1%. The specimen sequenced was naive CD8+ T cells sorted from blood. The receptors derive from a man between 18 and 29 years old in good health.

This chain connects TRBV5-1 to TRBJ2-7; D may be TRBD1 (5 bases). The CDR3 extends over 14 amino acids. The V gene's germline CDR1 is SGHRS and CDR2 YFSETQ. Trimming shortened V by 1 base and J by 6 bases, and 14 bases separated the two germline ends. The CDR3 protein is CASSLSPDTAEQYF. The CDR3 DNA follows: TGCGCCAGCAGCTTGAGCCCGGACACCGCCGAGCAGTACTTC.

Concerning this clone itself: This could be a read error, since a much larger clone is one nucleotide away. This chain uses TRBV6-6 with TRBJ2-3; D is ambiguous. This CDR3 is built from 12 residues. CDR1 and CDR2 (germline): MNHNY, SVGAGI (reference sequence). V was shortened by 5 bases and J by 2 bases, with 5 bases between the two germline ends. The CDR3 DNA reads TGTGCCAGCAGTCCCCCCACAGATACGCAGTATTTT. Its protein is CASSPPTDTQYF.

V and J are TRBV4-1 and TRBJ1-1; D remains unclear. The V and J ends lost 0 bases and 8 bases respectively, with 16 bases between them. Germline loops: CDR1 MGHRA, CDR2 YSYEKL. This CDR3 comprises 15 residues. The CDR3 spells CASSQDLGVLVEAFF. The CDR3 nucleotides are TGCGCCAGCAGCCAAGATCTCGGGGTGCTGGTCGAAGCTTTCTTT.

This sequence joins TRBV6-1 and TRBJ2-7, with TRBD2 matching 8 bases. Germline CDR1 MNHNS, CDR2 SASEGT. The CDR3 runs 17 residues. The ends lost 4 bases at V and 0 bases at J; junction bases unmatched: 11. The CDR3 DNA is TGTGCCAGCAGTGCGGACCCTGTCACTAGCGGCTCCTACGAGCAGTACTTC. Translated: CASSADPVTSGSYEQYF.

The rearrangement uses TRBV7-8 and TRBJ2-7, with D unresolved. With 0 bases removed from V and 2 bases from J, the gap between germline ends came to 11 bases. CDR3 size: 15 residues. The V gene's germline CDR1 is SGHVS and CDR2 FQNEAQ. CDR3 coding DNA: TGTGCCAGCAGCTTAGCCCCAGACCGGGCCTACGAGCAGTACTTC. Protein: CASSLAPDRAYEQYF. Complete variable domain (other parts from reference TRBV7-8 and TRBJ2-7): GAGVSQSPRYKVAKRGQDVALRCDPISGHVSLFWYQQALGQGPEFLTYFQNEAQLDKSGLPSDRFFAERPEGSVSTLKIQRTQQEDSAVYLCASSLAPDRAYEQYFGPGTRLTVT.

The chain joins TRBV7-9 to TRBJ2-7; 12 nucleotides agree with TRBD2. Losses at the gene ends were 4 bases for V and 7 bases for J; bases not matched to a gene: 11. The CDR3 runs 16 residues. Germline V gives CDR1 SEHNR, CDR2 FQNEAQ (reference sequence). CDR3 coding DNA: TGTGCCAGCAGCTCCTTACCGGGACTAGCGGGTGGAGAGCAGTACTTC. It yields the protein CASSSLPGLAGGEQYF.

J is TRBJ2-2 and V is TRBV9, with D possibly matching TRBD1 (6 bases). V was clipped by 3 bases and J by 2 bases, with 11 bases between them. This CDR3 is built from 15 residues. Germline V gene sequence: CDR1 SGDLS, CDR2 YYNGEE. The CDR3 DNA is TGTGCCAGCAGCGACTGGACAGTTAACACCGGGGAGCTGTTTTTT. Translated: CASSDWTVNTGELFF.